The rows below give T cell receptor beta chains drawn from one sample of a study of blood T cell repertoires in COVID-19. Only in-frame clones appear in the TCRdb table, and some are missing; sequencing was by immunoSEQ multiplex PCR. Among 200,000 to 250,000 clones, roughly four fifths were seen once, and the ten largest hold under 2%. The sequenced sample was PBMCs or T cells enriched from blood (not recorded which). The source is a man aged 60 to 69 who had recovered from COVID-19. CDR3s include the opening cysteine and the closing phenylalanine or tryptophan. The order of the fields is D gene, J gene, V gene, clone size, CDR3 DNA, CDR3 protein. The D gene is left open where the match is weak. Clone size appears in some rows only: once, few, many, or a class for an expanded clone.

D gene: TRBD2
J gene: TRBJ2-3
V gene: TRBV24-1
clone size: -
CDR3 DNA: TGTGCCACCAGTGGACGGACTAGCGGAACTAGCACAGATACGCAGTATTTT
CDR3 protein: CATSGRTSGTSTDTQYF

D gene: TRBD2
J gene: TRBJ2-5
V gene: TRBV11-2
clone size: -
CDR3 DNA: TGTGCCAGCAGCACTAGCGTGCAAGAGACCCAGTACTTC
CDR3 protein: CASSTSVQETQYF

D gene: TRBD1
J gene: TRBJ1-6
V gene: TRBV6-5
clone size: once
CDR3 DNA: TGTGCCAGCAGTTACTCGAACAGGGGTAATTCACCCCTCCACTTT
CDR3 protein: CASSYSNRGNSPLHF

D gene: -
J gene: TRBJ2-3
V gene: TRBV7-9
clone size: -
CDR3 DNA: TGTGCCAGCAGCCCCGGGGGGCCCCTAGATACGCAGTATTTT
CDR3 protein: CASSPGGPLDTQYF

D gene: TRBD1
J gene: TRBJ2-1
V gene: TRBV3-1/TRBV3-2
clone size: once
CDR3 DNA: TGTGCCAGCAGCCTCAGGGGGTCCTACAATGAGCAGTTCTTC
CDR3 protein: CASSLRGSYNEQFF

D gene: -
J gene: TRBJ1-4
V gene: TRBV7-2
clone size: few
CDR3 DNA: TGTGCCAGCAGCCCCGACACATTCAATGAAAAACTGTTTTTT
CDR3 protein: CASSPDTFNEKLFF

D gene: -
J gene: TRBJ1-4
V gene: TRBV5-5
clone size: -
CDR3 DNA: TGTGCCAGCAGCCAAATGTCCGGACTGAATGAAAAACTGTTTTTT
CDR3 protein: CASSQMSGLNEKLFF

D gene: -
J gene: TRBJ2-2
V gene: TRBV27
clone size: -
CDR3 DNA: TGTGCCAGCAGTTTAAACATTTACACCGGGGAGCTGTTTTTT
CDR3 protein: CASSLNIYTGELFF

D gene: -
J gene: TRBJ2-4
V gene: TRBV18
clone size: -
CDR3 DNA: TGTGCCAGCTCGCCCACGGAGAGTCGCCAAAACATTCAGTACTTC
CDR3 protein: CASSPTESRQNIQYF

D gene: -
J gene: TRBJ1-2
V gene: TRBV11-3
clone size: once
CDR3 DNA: TGTGCCAGCAGCCCCCGGGAACCTAACTATGGCTACACCTTC
CDR3 protein: CASSPREPNYGYTF

D gene: -
J gene: TRBJ1-2
V gene: TRBV6-1
clone size: -
CDR3 DNA: TGTGCCAGCAGTGAAGATCCAGGGAATTACTATGGCTACACCTTC
CDR3 protein: CASSEDPGNYYGYTF

D gene: -
J gene: TRBJ1-6
V gene: TRBV11-3
clone size: -
CDR3 DNA: TGTGCCAGCAGTCAGGGCTCCTATAATTCACCCCTCCACTTT
CDR3 protein: CASSQGSYNSPLHF

D gene: TRBD1
J gene: TRBJ1-1
V gene: TRBV2
clone size: few
CDR3 DNA: TGTGCCAGCCTAGTCGGACAGGGCCGGAACACTGAAGCTTTCTTT
CDR3 protein: CASLVGQGRNTEAFF

D gene: TRBD1
J gene: TRBJ1-2
V gene: TRBV6-5
clone size: -
CDR3 DNA: TGTGCCAGCAGCAATGGACAGGGCTATGGCTACACCTTC
CDR3 protein: CASSNGQGYGYTF

D gene: TRBD1
J gene: TRBJ1-2
V gene: TRBV18
clone size: -
CDR3 DNA: TGTGCCAGCTCGTTGGGGCAGGGGGCCTATGGCTACACCTTC
CDR3 protein: CASSLGQGAYGYTF

D gene: TRBD1
J gene: TRBJ1-5
V gene: TRBV6-5
clone size: -
CDR3 DNA: TGTGCCAGCAGTCCGGGACAGCGTAATCAGCCCCAGCATTTT
CDR3 protein: CASSPGQRNQPQHF

D gene: TRBD1
J gene: TRBJ1-4
V gene: TRBV2
clone size: -
CDR3 DNA: TGTGCCAGCAGTGAAGCGGAAGTTTGGACAGGGACAGTTGAAAAACTGTTTTTT
CDR3 protein: CASSEAEVWTGTVEKLFF

D gene: TRBD1
J gene: TRBJ1-3
V gene: TRBV18
clone size: -
CDR3 DNA: TGTGCCAGCTCATCAAGCTCGACAGGGGCTGGAAACACCATATATTTT
CDR3 protein: CASSSSSTGAGNTIYF

D gene: TRBD1
J gene: TRBJ1-5
V gene: TRBV4-3
clone size: -
CDR3 DNA: TGCGCCAGCAGCCAGTGGACAGGGAACAATCAGCCCCAGCATTTT
CDR3 protein: CASSQWTGNNQPQHF

D gene: TRBD2
J gene: TRBJ2-3
V gene: TRBV15
clone size: -
CDR3 DNA: TGTGCCACCAGCGGCGGACTAGCGGGGGCGGGAGATACGCAGTATTTT
CDR3 protein: CATSGGLAGAGDTQYF

D gene: TRBD1
J gene: TRBJ2-1
V gene: TRBV11-2
clone size: -
CDR3 DNA: TGTGCCAGCAGCTTAGCTGGGACAGGGGGCAAAGGTGAGCAGTTCTTC
CDR3 protein: CASSLAGTGGKGEQFF

D gene: TRBD1
J gene: TRBJ1-2
V gene: TRBV7-9
clone size: once
CDR3 DNA: TGTGCCAGCAGCCCGGGGGACAGAAACTATGGCTACACCTTC
CDR3 protein: CASSPGDRNYGYTF

D gene: -
J gene: TRBJ2-7
V gene: TRBV21-1
clone size: -
CDR3 DNA: TGTGCCAGCAGCAACAGGGCTGGCGAGCAGTACTTC
CDR3 protein: CASSNRAGEQYF

D gene: -
J gene: TRBJ1-2
V gene: TRBV15
clone size: -
CDR3 DNA: TGTGCCACCAGCAGAGAGAGTTCCTACACCTTC
CDR3 protein: CATSRESSYTF

D gene: TRBD1
J gene: TRBJ2-4
V gene: TRBV18
clone size: few
CDR3 DNA: TGTGCCAGCTCACCACCCACCGGGACAGGGTCCAACATTCAGTACTTC
CDR3 protein: CASSPPTGTGSNIQYF

D gene: TRBD1
J gene: TRBJ1-2
V gene: TRBV6-1
clone size: -
CDR3 DNA: TGTGCCAGCAGTGACTGGACAGGGGGAGGCTATGGCTACACCTTC
CDR3 protein: CASSDWTGGGYGYTF

D gene: -
J gene: TRBJ1-2
V gene: TRBV28
clone size: -
CDR3 DNA: TGTGCCAGCAGTTTAGGCAGGGGAAACTATGGCTACACCTTC
CDR3 protein: CASSLGRGNYGYTF

D gene: TRBD1
J gene: TRBJ2-7
V gene: TRBV19
clone size: -
CDR3 DNA: TGTGCCAGTAGGAGGGACGGACAGGGCACCTACGAGCAGTACTTC
CDR3 protein: CASRRDGQGTYEQYF

D gene: -
J gene: TRBJ1-5
V gene: TRBV5-8
clone size: few
CDR3 DNA: TGTGCCAGCAGCTTGGTCCTAAATCAGCCCCAGCATTTT
CDR3 protein: CASSLVLNQPQHF

D gene: TRBD1
J gene: TRBJ2-3
V gene: TRBV5-6
clone size: -
CDR3 DNA: TGTGCCAGCAGCTCCGGGACAGGGGGAACAGATACGCAGTATTTT
CDR3 protein: CASSSGTGGTDTQYF

D gene: TRBD1
J gene: TRBJ2-3
V gene: TRBV7-2
clone size: -
CDR3 DNA: TGTGCCAGCAGCCTAAGAGGGACAGGGGGCACAGATACGCAGTATTTT
CDR3 protein: CASSLRGTGGTDTQYF

D gene: -
J gene: TRBJ2-7
V gene: TRBV3-1/TRBV3-2
clone size: few
CDR3 DNA: TGTGCCAGCAGCGGCTTCTACGAGCAGTACTTC
CDR3 protein: CASSGFYEQYF

D gene: -
J gene: TRBJ1-1
V gene: TRBV10-3
clone size: -
CDR3 DNA: TGTGCCATCAGTGAGTCTGGGACAACTGAAGCTTTCTTT
CDR3 protein: CAISESGTTEAFF

D gene: TRBD2
J gene: TRBJ2-1
V gene: TRBV18
clone size: -
CDR3 DNA: TGTGCCAGCTCACCACTAGCGGGGGGGCTGGATGAGCAGTTCTTC
CDR3 protein: CASSPLAGGLDEQFF

D gene: -
J gene: TRBJ2-7
V gene: TRBV11-3
clone size: -
CDR3 DNA: TGTGCCAGCAGCTTAGGGGCAGCCGAGCAGTACTTC
CDR3 protein: CASSLGAAEQYF

D gene: TRBD1
J gene: TRBJ2-2
V gene: TRBV5-1
clone size: -
CDR3 DNA: TGCGCCAGCAGCACCAGGGGGCCCCCCGGGGAGCTGTTTTTT
CDR3 protein: CASSTRGPPGELFF

D gene: TRBD1
J gene: TRBJ2-3
V gene: TRBV5-1
clone size: -
CDR3 DNA: TGCGCCAGCAGCTTCGGGGCGGGGACAGGGGCAGATACGCAGTATTTT
CDR3 protein: CASSFGAGTGADTQYF

D gene: TRBD2
J gene: TRBJ2-1
V gene: TRBV7-2
clone size: -
CDR3 DNA: TGTGCCAGCAGCCCAGGACTAGTTAAAAATGAGCAGTTCTTC
CDR3 protein: CASSPGLVKNEQFF

D gene: -
J gene: TRBJ1-2
V gene: TRBV10-3
clone size: -
CDR3 DNA: TGTGCCATCACCGGTGGGAGGGGCTATGGCTACACCTTC
CDR3 protein: CAITGGRGYGYTF

D gene: -
J gene: TRBJ1-2
V gene: TRBV7-9
clone size: -
CDR3 DNA: TGTGCCAGCAGCGACGGTGAGGGGGTCCTTTACTATGGCTACACCTTC
CDR3 protein: CASSDGEGVLYYGYTF

D gene: -
J gene: TRBJ2-3
V gene: TRBV24-1
clone size: -
CDR3 DNA: TGTGCCACCCCAATCCAGGGGCAAGGAACAGATACGCAGTATTTT
CDR3 protein: CATPIQGQGTDTQYF

D gene: -
J gene: TRBJ1-1
V gene: TRBV3-1/TRBV3-2
clone size: -
CDR3 DNA: TGTGCCAGCAGCCAATTGCAGGGTTACACTGAAGCTTTCTTT
CDR3 protein: CASSQLQGYTEAFF

D gene: -
J gene: TRBJ1-2
V gene: TRBV21-1
clone size: -
CDR3 DNA: TGTGCCAGCAGCAATACAGGAACCTATGGCTACACCTTC
CDR3 protein: CASSNTGTYGYTF

D gene: TRBD1
J gene: TRBJ1-2
V gene: TRBV6-5
clone size: -
CDR3 DNA: TGTGCCAGCAGCAGGGACAGGGGCCTTGGTGGCTACACCTTC
CDR3 protein: CASSRDRGLGGYTF

D gene: TRBD2
J gene: TRBJ2-5
V gene: TRBV11-1
clone size: -
CDR3 DNA: TGTGCCAGCCGATCAAGACCGGGGGGCCAAGAGACCCAGTACTTC
CDR3 protein: CASRSRPGGQETQYF

D gene: -
J gene: TRBJ1-1
V gene: TRBV6-5
clone size: -
CDR3 DNA: TGTGCCAGCTCCTTAGGACAGCCTGAAGCTTTCTTT
CDR3 protein: CASSLGQPEAFF

D gene: -
J gene: TRBJ1-1
V gene: TRBV6-5
clone size: -
CDR3 DNA: TGTGCCAGCAGTCCATCAGGGGCCACTGAAGCTTTCTTT
CDR3 protein: CASSPSGATEAFF

D gene: -
J gene: TRBJ1-1
V gene: TRBV6-5
clone size: -
CDR3 DNA: TGTGCCAGCAGTCGACGGGGGATAGGCACTGAAGCTTTCTTT
CDR3 protein: CASSRRGIGTEAFF

D gene: TRBD1
J gene: TRBJ1-5
V gene: TRBV19
clone size: -
CDR3 DNA: TGTGCCAGTACCGACAGGGGCGGCAATCAGCCCCAGCATTTT
CDR3 protein: CASTDRGGNQPQHF

D gene: -
J gene: TRBJ2-7
V gene: TRBV4-1
clone size: few
CDR3 DNA: TGCGCCAGCAGCCAAGATTTGGGACGGACTACATCCTACGAGCAGTACTTC
CDR3 protein: CASSQDLGRTTSYEQYF

D gene: -
J gene: TRBJ1-6
V gene: TRBV2
clone size: -
CDR3 DNA: TGTGCCAGCAGTGAACTTCTCGGGGATTCACCCCTCCACTTT
CDR3 protein: CASSELLGDSPLHF

D gene: TRBD1
J gene: TRBJ2-5
V gene: TRBV9
clone size: -
CDR3 DNA: TGTGCCAGCAGCGCGCTACCGACAGGGGGCGCGGAGACCCAGTACTTC
CDR3 protein: CASSALPTGGAETQYF

D gene: TRBD1
J gene: TRBJ1-1
V gene: TRBV10-3
clone size: -
CDR3 DNA: TGTGCCATCAGTGAGTCGCCAGGGGGCTTTGACACTGAAGCTTTCTTT
CDR3 protein: CAISESPGGFDTEAFF

D gene: -
J gene: TRBJ1-2
V gene: TRBV4-1
clone size: once
CDR3 DNA: TGCGCCAGCAGCCAAGATAGCAACCAGGGGAGCTATGGCTACACCTTC
CDR3 protein: CASSQDSNQGSYGYTF